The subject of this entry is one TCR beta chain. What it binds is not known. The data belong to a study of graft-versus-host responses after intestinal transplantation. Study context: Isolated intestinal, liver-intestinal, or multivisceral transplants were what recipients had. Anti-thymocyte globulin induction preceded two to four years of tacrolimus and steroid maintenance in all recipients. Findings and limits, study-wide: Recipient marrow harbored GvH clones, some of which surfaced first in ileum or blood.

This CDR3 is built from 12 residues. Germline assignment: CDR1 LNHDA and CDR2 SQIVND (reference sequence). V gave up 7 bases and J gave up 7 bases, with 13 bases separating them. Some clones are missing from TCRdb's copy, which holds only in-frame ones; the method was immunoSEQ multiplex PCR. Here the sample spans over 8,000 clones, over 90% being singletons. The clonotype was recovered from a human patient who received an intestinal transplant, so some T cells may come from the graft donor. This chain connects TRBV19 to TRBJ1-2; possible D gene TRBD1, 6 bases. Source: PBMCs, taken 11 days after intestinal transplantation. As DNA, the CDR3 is TGTGCCAGTACGGGGGGCTCGGTTGGCTACACCTTC. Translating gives CASTGGSVGYTF. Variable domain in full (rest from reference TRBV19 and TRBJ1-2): DGGITQSPKYLFRKEGQNVTLSCEQNLNHDAMYWYRQDPGQGLRLIYYSQIVNDFQKGDIAEGYSVSREKKESFPLTVTSAQKNPTAFYLCASTGGSVGYTFGSGTRLTVV.